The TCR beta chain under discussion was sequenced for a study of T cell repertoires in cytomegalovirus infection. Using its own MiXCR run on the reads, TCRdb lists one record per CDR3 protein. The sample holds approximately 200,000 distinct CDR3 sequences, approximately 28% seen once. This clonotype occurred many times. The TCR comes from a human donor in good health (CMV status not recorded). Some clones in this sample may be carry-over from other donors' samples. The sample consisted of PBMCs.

CDR3 region: CASSLSGRRLYGYTF. The CDR3 DNA follows: TGTGCCAGCAGCCTCAGCGGCAGGCGACTTTATGGCTACACCTTC. V and J are TRBV7-9 and TRBJ1-2; D remains ambiguous. Deletions cut 5 bases from V and 5 bases from J, with 18 bases between. Germline-derived CDR1 and CDR2 are SEHNR and FQNEAQ (reference sequence). CDR3 length: 15 amino acids.